This T cell receptor beta chain was found in a study of cytomegalovirus exposure and HLA in healthy donors. PCR involved 60 Vbeta and 13 Jbeta primers. TCRdb's table, derived via immunoSEQ multiplex PCR, lists solely in-frame clones and lacks some. The sample lists more than 85,000 clones, just under 70% occurring once. This CDR3 is built from 15 residues. V dropped 0 bases and J dropped 1; count of bases not matched to a gene: 2. Germline V CDR1 and CDR2: SGHRS, YFSETQ. What was sequenced was PBMCs. The rearrangement links TRBV5-1 to TRBJ2-5, with 8 bases aligning to TRBD1. The sequence came from a woman between 70 and 85 years old in good health and CMV-seropositive. The chain's CDR3 is CASSLGGQAQETQYF. In DNA, the CDR3 is TGCGCCAGCAGCTTGGGGGGACAGGCCCAAGAGACCCAGTACTTC.